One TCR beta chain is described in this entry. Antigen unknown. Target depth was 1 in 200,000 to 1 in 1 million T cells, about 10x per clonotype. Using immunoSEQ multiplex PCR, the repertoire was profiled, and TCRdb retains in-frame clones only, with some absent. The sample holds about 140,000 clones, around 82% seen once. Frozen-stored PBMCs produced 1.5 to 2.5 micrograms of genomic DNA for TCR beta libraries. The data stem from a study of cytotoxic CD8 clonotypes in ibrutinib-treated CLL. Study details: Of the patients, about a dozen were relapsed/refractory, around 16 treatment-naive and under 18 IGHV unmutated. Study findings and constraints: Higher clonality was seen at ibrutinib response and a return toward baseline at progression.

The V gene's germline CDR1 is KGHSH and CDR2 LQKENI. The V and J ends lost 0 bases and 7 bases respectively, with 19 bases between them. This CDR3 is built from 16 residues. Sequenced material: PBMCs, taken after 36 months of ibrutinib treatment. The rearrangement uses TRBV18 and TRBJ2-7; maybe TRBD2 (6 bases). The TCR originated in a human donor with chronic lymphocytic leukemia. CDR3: CASSPPNSGWVGEQYF. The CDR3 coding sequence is TGTGCCAGCTCACCACCCAACAGCGGGTGGGTGGGAGAGCAGTACTTC.